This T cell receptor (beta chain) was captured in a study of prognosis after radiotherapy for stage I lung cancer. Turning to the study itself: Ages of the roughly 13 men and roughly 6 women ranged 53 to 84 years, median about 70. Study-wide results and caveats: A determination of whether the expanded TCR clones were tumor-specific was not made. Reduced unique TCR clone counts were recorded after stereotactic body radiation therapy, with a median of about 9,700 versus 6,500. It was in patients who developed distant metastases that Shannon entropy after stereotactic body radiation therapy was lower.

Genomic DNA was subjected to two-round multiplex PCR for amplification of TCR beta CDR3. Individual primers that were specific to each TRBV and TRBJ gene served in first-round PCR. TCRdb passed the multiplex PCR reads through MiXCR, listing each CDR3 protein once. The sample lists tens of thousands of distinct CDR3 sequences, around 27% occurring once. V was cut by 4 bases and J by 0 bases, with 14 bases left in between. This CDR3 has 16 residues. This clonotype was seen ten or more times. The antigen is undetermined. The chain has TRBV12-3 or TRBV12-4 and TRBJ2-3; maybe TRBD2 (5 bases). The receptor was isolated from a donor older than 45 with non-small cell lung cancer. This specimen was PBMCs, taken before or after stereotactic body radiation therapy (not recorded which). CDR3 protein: CASSSIGVSSTDTQYF. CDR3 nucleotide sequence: TGTGCCAGCAGTTCCATCGGGGTCTCGAGCACAGATACGCAGTATTTT.